The clone carrying this TCR beta chain showed up just a few times. This entry is derived from a study of blood T cell repertoires in COVID-19. The overall study: The samples span acute and convalescent COVID-19 from the United States, Italy and Spain.

Participants reported their clinical history, and cohort assignment relied on those reports. Two consecutive negative NP/OP PCR tests, clearance, or resolved symptoms defined Cohort 3 recovery. In the source study's methods: Using reference gene primer amplification, nucleated cell counts were estimated. Method: immunoSEQ multiplex PCR; TCRdb's copy keeps in-frame clones and lacks some. That table furnishes V, J and clone size, whereas the DNA furnished D and trimming. The profile shows hundreds of thousands of clones, roughly 85% of them singletons. V was shortened by 6 bases and J by 0 bases, with 9 bases between the two germline ends. Germline assignment: CDR1 MNHEY and CDR2 SVGEGT. This CDR3 is 14 amino acids long.

This clonotype originated in a man aged 25 to 40 who had recovered from COVID-19. The rearrangement links TRBV6-2 or TRBV6-3 to TRBJ2-1, with D perhaps assigned TRBD1 or TRBD2 (5 bases each). Sequenced sample: PBMCs or T cells enriched from blood (not recorded which). CDR3 DNA sequence: TGTGCCAGCAGCAGGGAGAGCTCCTACAATGAGCAGTTCTTC. This gives the protein CASSRESSYNEQFF.